A selection of T cell receptor beta chains follows, all from one sample in a study of T-cell reconstitution after alpha-beta-depleted transplantation in children. TCRdb re-called the PCR reads through MiXCR, storing one row per CDR3 protein. The sample includes 500,000 to 600,000 distinct CDR3 sequences, roughly a quarter of them seen just once. Sample: PBMCs, taken before TCRalphabeta/CD19-depleted stem cell transplant. These receptors were obtained from a boy in the first two years of life with Wiskott-Aldrich syndrome, due to receive a stem cell transplant. The CDR3 runs from the conserved cysteine through the conserved F or W. The D gene is left open where the match is weak. Clone size appears in some rows only: once, few, many, or a class for an expanded clone.

TRBV20-1	TRBD2	TRBJ2-1	few	CSARDSGTNEQFF	TGCAGTGCTAGAGATAGCGGGACCAATGAGCAGTTCTTC
TRBV7-6	NA	TRBJ2-3	many	CASSPLAASTDTQYF	TGTGCCAGCAGCCCATTAGCGGCTAGCACAGATACGCAGTATTTT
TRBV20-1	TRBD2	TRBJ2-3	once	CSALAGPSTDTQYF	TGCAGTGCTCTAGCGGGGCCTAGCACAGATACGCAGTATTTT
TRBV7-9	NA	TRBJ1-1	NA	CASSQRGERNTEAFF	TGTGCCAGCAGCCAACGGGGGGAACGGAACACTGAAGCTTTCTTT
TRBV28	TRBD2	TRBJ2-7	NA	CASRVAGGPSDEQYF	TGTGCCAGCAGAGTAGCGGGAGGGCCCTCCGACGAGCAGTACTTC
TRBV7-2	NA	TRBJ2-5	NA	CASSLRARLAGGETQYF	TGTGCCAGCAGCTTAAGGGCTCGGCTAGCTGGGGGAGAGACCCAGTACTTC
TRBV5-1	NA	TRBJ1-1	NA	CASSLAVGGGFLAFF	TGCGCCAGCAGCTTGGCCGTCGGGGGCGGGTTTTTAGCTTTCTTT
TRBV7-6	TRBD2	TRBJ2-5	few	CASSLGTSGTQETQYF	TGTGCCAGCAGCTTAGGGACTAGCGGGACGCAAGAGACCCAGTACTTC
TRBV18	NA	TRBJ2-7	few	CASSPWASYEQYF	TGTGCCAGCTCACCTTGGGCATCCTACGAGCAGTACTTC
TRBV12-3/TRBV12-4	TRBD1	TRBJ1-5	NA	CASSFSVDRYSNQPQHF	TGTGCCAGCAGTTTCTCGGTGGACAGGTATAGCAATCAGCCCCAGCATTTT
TRBV12-3/TRBV12-4	NA	TRBJ2-1	NA	CASSAGGSGTYNEQFF	TGTGCCAGCAGTGCCGGGGGTAGCGGCACCTACAATGAGCAGTTCTTC
TRBV12-3/TRBV12-4	NA	TRBJ2-6	few	CASSSRVENREAGANVLTF	TGTGCCAGCAGTTCCAGGGTTGAGAACAGGGAGGCTGGGGCCAACGTCCTGACTTTC
TRBV10-3	NA	TRBJ2-1	NA	CASTFLGGNEQFF	TGTGCCAGCACATTCCTCGGGGGCAATGAGCAGTTCTTC
TRBV7-2	TRBD1	TRBJ2-3	once	CASSPGQGLGF	TGTGCCAGCAGCCCGGGACAGGGGTTGGGGTTT
TRBV20-1	TRBD2	TRBJ2-3	few	CSAKLAGGRGDTQYF	TGCAGTGCTAAACTAGCGGGAGGGCGGGGAGATACGCAGTATTTT
TRBV20-1	NA	TRBJ1-5	NA	CSARATVNSNQPQHF	TGCAGTGCTAGAGCGACAGTTAATAGCAATCAGCCCCAGCATTTT